This T cell receptor (beta chain) was recovered during a study of cytomegalovirus exposure and HLA in healthy donors. Study observations and caveats: Donors belonging to an Asian-associated ancestry cluster reportedly showed fewer N-insertions in productive TCRs than the roughly 700-donor mean, according to what a later analysis found.

V gave up 0 bases and J gave up 4 bases, with 4 bases separating them. This CDR3 has 13 amino acids. From germline, CDR1 is KGHSY and CDR2 FQNENV. About this clone: What it binds is not known.

With 60 Vbeta and 13 Jbeta primers, the PCR was carried out. The table came from immunoSEQ multiplex PCR; TCRdb's copy has only in-frame clones and leaves some out. The sample has more than 150,000 clones, around 77% seen once. This rearrangement joins TRBV16 to TRBJ1-5; no clear D gene. The receptor comes from a middle-aged man in good health and CMV-seronegative. Sequencing was carried out using PBMCs. The CDR3 bases are TGTGCCAGCAGCCAATCTCGGAATCAGCCCCAGCATTTT. It codes for CASSQSRNQPQHF.